What follows are 20 T cell receptor beta chains derived from one specimen sequenced in a study of blood T cells in healthy people across ages (dated by TCRdb to between 2015 and 2016). The library was generated by 5' RACE. Sequencing used an Illumina HiSeq 2500. A second PCR of roughly 6 to 12 cycles was performed with a sample-barcoded 5' primer and a J-beta primer mix. In-frame beta chains were kept once TCRdb had trimmed the public reads at Q25 with fastp and called clones with MiXCR. Rows are unified per CDR3 protein, each entry keeping the most common DNA and genes. This sample comprises some 710,000 distinct CDR3 sequences, 35% to 60% of them detected only once. The ten largest clones add up to around a sixth of the sample. Sequencing input: blood. The receptor set was obtained from a man older than 75 in good health.

The rearrangement joins TRBV5-1 to TRBJ2-1, with D tentatively TRBD1 or TRBD2 (5 bases each). The CDR3 sequence is 16 residues long. CDR1 is SGHRS and CDR2 is YFSETQ in the germline V gene. Between the trimmed V and J ends, which lost 3 bases and 1 base, there was a span of 14 bases. DNA of the CDR3: TGCGCCAGCAGCTCCGAGGGACGGACGTCCTACAATGAGCAGTTCTTC. This translates into CASSSEGRTSYNEQFF.

The chain uses TRBV20-1 and TRBJ1-4; 8 nucleotides line up with TRBD1. The CDR3 is 13 residues long. CDR1 is DFQATT and CDR2 is SNEGSKA in the germline V gene (reference sequence). The V segment lost 6 bases and the J segment 10 bases; nucleotides outside the gene matches: 10. The CDR3 here is CSAPPGGLGKLFF. CDR3 coding DNA: TGCAGTGCCCCTCCAGGGGGCTTAGGAAAACTGTTTTTT.

The CDR3 coding sequence is TGTGCCAGCAGTCCGGACAGGGGAAGGAGTCAGCCCCAGCATTTT. Translated: CASSPDRGRSQPQHF. The chain combines TRBV6-2 or TRBV6-3 with TRBJ1-5, with 9 bases aligning to TRBD1. V shed 5 bases and J 6 bases; nucleotides not matched to a gene: 8. This CDR3 has 15 residues. CDR1 MNHEY and CDR2 SVGEGT come from the germline V gene.

The chain links TRBV28 to TRBJ1-1; 7 nucleotides align to TRBD1. CDR3 length equals 14 residues. V trimming: 5 bases; J trimming: 3 bases; junction bases outside the gene matches: 6. Germline V gene data show CDR1 as MDHEN and CDR2 as SYDVKM. The CDR3 region has the DNA TGTGCCAGCAGTGGGGGACAGCAACACACTGAAGCTTTCTTT. Translation gives CASSGGQQHTEAFF.

The sample holds many counts of this clonotype. The rearrangement uses TRBV20-1 and TRBJ1-4; tentatively, D is TRBD1 (5 bases). Germline V gene data show CDR1 as DFQATT and CDR2 as SNEGSKA (reference sequence). This CDR3 contains 15 residues. Between the trimmed V and J ends, which lost 1 base and 0 bases, there was a span of 9 bases. CDR3 in DNA: TGCAGTGCTAGAGGGGGGAGCGCAACTAATGAAAAACTGTTTTTT. It is translated as CSARGGSATNEKLFF.

This chain uses TRBV4-3 with TRBJ2-3, with 9 bases aligning to TRBD2. The CDR3 has 20 amino acids. The germline CDR1 and CDR2 sequences are LGHNA and YSLEER. The V gene end was trimmed by 0 bases and the J gene end by 4 bases; junction bases not matched to a gene: 17. This chain's CDR3 is CASSQEVLRGGSRRADTQYF. The CDR3 bases are TGCGCCAGCAGCCAAGAAGTTCTGCGGGGGGGCAGTCGTCGAGCAGATACGCAGTATTTT.

Many counts were recorded for this clonotype. The rearrangement uses TRBV20-1 and TRBJ2-4, with 11 bases fitting TRBD2. Germline lookup yields CDR1 DFQATT and CDR2 SNEGSKA (reference sequence). V shed 6 bases, J shed 0 bases, and the junction held 7 bases outside the gene matches. This CDR3 comprises 16 residues. This chain's CDR3 is CSASGTSGLAKNIQYF. Written as DNA, the CDR3 is TGCAGTGCCAGCGGGACTAGCGGACTAGCCAAAAACATTCAGTACTTC.

The chain couples TRBV29-1 to TRBJ2-1; D might be TRBD2 (7 bases). V gave up 0 bases and J gave up 5 bases, with 14 bases separating them. Germline CDR1 and CDR2: SQVTM and ANQGSEA. This CDR3 is built from 15 residues. CDR3 protein: CSVEEGGGPDNEQFF. The CDR3 DNA sequence: TGCAGCGTTGAAGAAGGCGGGGGCCCAGACAATGAGCAGTTCTTC.

This sequence joins TRBV18 and TRBJ2-5, with TRBD2 identical over 7 bases. V shed 2 bases, J shed 4 bases, and the junction held 7 bases outside the gene matches. Germline V gives CDR1 KGHSH, CDR2 LQKENI. The CDR3 is 15 amino acids. The CDR3 DNA follows: TGTGCCAGCTCACCAGGTGCGGGAGTCTTAGAGACCCAGTACTTC. This gives the protein CASSPGAGVLETQYF.

The chain joins TRBV6-5 to TRBJ2-1; the match to TRBD2 covers 10 bases. There are 15 residues in the CDR3. Germline V gene sequence: CDR1 MNHEY, CDR2 SVGAGI. J was trimmed by 5 bases and V by 6 bases; bases with no gene match: 7. In nucleotides, the CDR3 is TGTGCCAGCAGAACGAGCGGGGGGGCCAACAATGAGCAGTTCTTC. This gives the protein CASRTSGGANNEQFF.

This clonotype was seen a few times. The chain employs TRBV7-3 and TRBJ2-3, with 16 nucleotides matching TRBD2. The CDR3 is 17 amino acids. CDR1 is SGHTA, CDR2 FQGTGA, per germline. The ends lost 2 bases at V and 1 base at J; junction bases unmatched: 0. CDR3 in DNA: TGTGCCAGCAGCTTAGGGACTAGCGGGAGGGGCACAGATACGCAGTATTTT. Translation gives CASSLGTSGRGTDTQYF.

This clonotype was seen a handful of times. The chain carries TRBV7-3 and TRBJ2-3; 7 bases fit TRBD2. The germline CDR1 and CDR2 sequences are SGHTA and FQGTGA. V was pared by 4 bases and J by 6 bases, with 10 bases of the junction left unmatched. The CDR3 runs to 15 residues. CDR3 residues: CASSWSAGMGDTQYF. As DNA, the CDR3 is TGTGCCAGCAGCTGGTCAGCGGGGATGGGTGATACGCAGTATTTT.

V usage is TRBV4-2 and J usage is TRBJ2-7; maybe TRBD2 (5 bases). This CDR3 has 15 amino acids. Germline CDR1 and CDR2: LGHNA and YNFKEQ. V was shortened by 0 bases and J by 9 bases, with 18 bases between the two germline ends. CDR3 residues: CASSQDLASSVAQYF. The CDR3 DNA follows: TGTGCCAGCAGCCAAGATTTGGCTAGCTCTGTAGCGCAGTACTTC.

This clonotype was counted at least ten times. This sequence joins TRBV5-6 and TRBJ2-1; the D call may be TRBD1 or TRBD2 (5 bases each). The CDR3 covers 14 residues. Trimming left V 0 bases short and J 5 bases short, with 9 bases between. Germline-derived CDR1 and CDR2 are SGHDT and YYEEEE. CDR3 protein: CASSLVRGDNEQFF. The CDR3, as DNA: TGTGCCAGCAGCTTGGTTAGGGGAGACAATGAGCAGTTCTTC.

The chain is built from TRBV9 and TRBJ2-2, with no clear D. V was shortened by 0 bases and J by 4 bases, with 10 bases between the two germline ends. This CDR3 region has 15 residues. CDR1 SGDLS and CDR2 YYNGEE come from the germline V gene. This chain's CDR3 is CASSVGRPGTGELFF. The CDR3 coding sequence is TGTGCCAGCAGCGTAGGCAGACCAGGCACCGGGGAGCTGTTTTTT.

This clonotype has more than one count but fewer than ten. The V and J genes are TRBV27 and TRBJ1-6; 12 bases match TRBD1. The V and J ends lost 4 bases and 10 bases, in that order; junction bases with no gene match: 5. This CDR3 is 15 amino acids long. Germline-derived CDR1 and CDR2 are MNHEY and SMNVEV (reference sequence). This CDR3 is CASSYRDRGRSPLHF. The CDR3 DNA sequence: TGTGCCAGCAGTTACCGGGACAGGGGGCGGTCACCCCTCCACTTT.

This clonotype was seen a handful of times. The rearrangement uses TRBV6-5 and TRBJ2-7; 7 nucleotides align to TRBD1. The J segment lost 2 bases and the V segment lost 6 bases, leaving 10 bases of the junction unmatched. CDR3 length: 15 amino acids. In germline, CDR1 is MNHEY, CDR2 SVGAGI. CDR3 residues: CASSSYRDRTYEQYF. CDR3 coding DNA: TGTGCCAGCAGCAGCTACCGGGACAGAACCTACGAGCAGTACTTC.

This clonotype was counted only a few times. The chain recombines TRBV12-3 or TRBV12-4 with TRBJ2-3; 7 bases line up with TRBD2. This CDR3 spans 14 amino acids. With 7 bases clipped from V and 1 base from J, the junction kept 5 bases outside the gene matches. CDR3 nucleotide sequence: TGTGCCAGCACCTTTACTAGCGGCACAGATACGCAGTATTTT. This translates into CASTFTSGTDTQYF.

The chain employs TRBV27 and TRBJ2-1; 9 positions agree with TRBD1. In germline, CDR1 is MNHEY, CDR2 SMNVEV (reference sequence). The CDR3 loop spans 14 amino acids. After removal of 5 bases from V and 8 bases from J, the junction contained 7 bases not matched to a gene. The CDR3 nucleotides are TGTGCCAGCAGTCACAGGACAGGGGATGATGAGCAGTTCTTC. Translated: CASSHRTGDDEQFF.

The V gene is TRBV12-3 or TRBV12-4, the J gene TRBJ2-1; 8 bases map to TRBD2. The DNA end lines up better with TRBJ2-7; the J call may be wrong. This CDR3 comprises 15 residues. CDR3 nucleotide sequence: TGTGCCAGCAGTCAGCGGGGGCAAGCCTACAATGAGCAGTACTTC. It specifies CASSQRGQAYNEQYF.